These 13 T cell receptor beta chains came from one sample sequenced in a study of spatial heterogeneity in lung cancer. Notes on the study in general: Tracking of tumor mutation counts was seen in expanded intratumoral alpha and beta TCR counts.

TCRdb re-derived calls from the 5' RACE reads in MiXCR, one entry per CDR3 protein. The top ten hold about 35% of the sample, which has about 5,100 distinct CDR3 sequences, almost 6.5% seen once. No antigen has been assigned to these receptors. Specified time point: sample taken at primary tumor resection. The sample was lung tumor tissue, taken at surgery. All receptors derive from a female donor with early-stage non-small cell lung cancer.

This clonotype was seen a handful of times. Within a library made for alpha chains, this beta chain is off target, and its count is uninformative. The chain combines TRBV2 with TRBJ1-1; the D is unclear. Trimming stripped 3 bases from V and 0 bases from J, with 8 bases between. Germline assignment: CDR1 SNHLY and CDR2 FYNNEI. This CDR3 has 14 residues. CDR3 loop: CASSEVLVNTEAFF. CDR3 nucleotides: TGTGCCAGCAGTGAGGTTTTAGTGAACACTGAAGCTTTCTTT.

The sample holds many counts of this clonotype. The size of this beta chain means little, since it is a stray read in a library made for alpha chains. The chain couples TRBV11-3 to TRBJ1-6, with a possible D match to TRBD1 (6 bases). The length of the CDR3 is 15 residues. V was trimmed by 5 bases and J by 5 bases, leaving 13 bases between them. Germline CDR1 and CDR2: SGHNT and YENEEA. The CDR3: CASSPPGDNNSPLHF. The CDR3 nucleotides are TGTGCCAGCAGCCCCCCAGGGGACAATAATTCACCCCTCCACTTT.

This clonotype was detected many times. This beta chain is a stray read from a library made for alpha chains; its abundance is not meaningful. The chain recombines TRBV11-2 with TRBJ1-1; weak D call: TRBD1 (6 bases). V gave up 1 base and J gave up 4 bases, with 16 bases separating them. Germline assignment: CDR1 SGHAT and CDR2 FQNNGV. The CDR3 totals 16 residues. This CDR3 reads CASSLVARGGSTEAFF. In DNA form, the CDR3 reads TGTGCCAGCAGCTTAGTAGCCAGGGGAGGATCCACTGAAGCTTTCTTT.

This clonotype came up many times. This beta chain turned up in a library designed for alpha chains; as an off-target read, its abundance says little. The chain links TRBV2 to TRBJ2-6; no clear D. CDR3 size: 12 residues. Germline assignment: CDR1 SNHLY and CDR2 FYNNEI. Trimming shortened V by 7 bases and J by 2 bases, and 3 bases separated the two germline ends. Here the CDR3 reads CASNPGANVLTF. The CDR3 DNA sequence: TGTGCCAGCAATCCTGGGGCCAACGTCCTGACTTTC. Using reference TRBV2 and TRBJ2-6 for the parts outside the CDR3, the full variable domain is EPEVTQTPSHQVTQMGQEVILRCVPISNHLYFYWYRQILGQKVEFLVSFYNNEISEKSEIFDDQFSVERPDGSNFTLKIRSTKLEDSAMYFCASNPGANVLTFGAGSRLTVL.

This clonotype was counted many times. Little can be read into the size of this beta chain, an off-target read in a library designed for alpha chains. In DNA, the CDR3 is TGCAGTGTTTGGACAGGGATGAGCGGGGAGCTGTTTTTT. It specifies CSVWTGMSGELFF. The chain uses TRBV20-1 and TRBJ2-2, with 8 bases lining up with TRBD1. This CDR3 is 13 amino acids long. Looked up from germline, CDR1 is DFQATT and CDR2 is SNEGSKA (reference sequence). V was pared by 7 bases and J by 7 bases, with 8 bases of the junction left unmatched.

This clonotype was detected ten times or more. Little can be read into the size of this beta chain, an off-target read in a library designed for alpha chains. This chain uses TRBV29-1 with TRBJ1-1; D gene unclear. Per the germline V gene, CDR1 is SQVTM and CDR2 is ANQGSEA. Trimming took off 5 bases at V and 3 bases at J, with 16 bases between the two ends. The CDR3 length is 14 residues. The CDR3 bases are TGCAGCGTTTTTCCTCGCCGGATGGACACTGAAGCTTTCTTT. Translating gives CSVFPRRMDTEAFF. The full variable domain, completed using reference TRBV29-1 and TRBJ1-1, is SAVISQKPSRDICQRGTSLTIQCQVDSQVTMMFWYRQQPGQSLTLIATANQGSEATYESGFVIDKFPISRPNLTFSTLTVSNMSPEDSSIYLCSVFPRRMDTEAFFGQGTRLTVV.

This clonotype has at least ten counts. For a library built for alpha chains, this beta chain is a stray read; little rests on its size. J is TRBJ1-1 and V is TRBV9; D perhaps matches TRBD1 (5 bases). With 0 bases removed from V and 1 base from J, the gap between germline ends came to 10 bases. The V gene's germline CDR1 is SGDLS and CDR2 YYNGEE. The CDR3 sequence is 15 residues long. The CDR3 spells CASSVGDSQNTEAFF. The CDR3 nucleotides read TGTGCCAGCAGCGTAGGAGACAGCCAGAACACTGAAGCTTTCTTT.

This clonotype was recorded at least ten times. This beta chain turned up in a library designed for alpha chains; as an off-target read, its abundance says little. The V call is TRBV7-2, the J call TRBJ2-6; no definite D call. Trimming left V 0 bases short and J 4 bases short, with 10 bases between. Germline CDR1 reads SGHTA; CDR2 reads FQGNSA. The length of the CDR3 is 16 residues. The CDR3 DNA follows: TGTGCCAGCAGCTTAGCGCCCCTATCCGGGGCCAACGTCCTGACTTTC. Its translation is CASSLAPLSGANVLTF.

By share, this clonotype counts as medium-sized. This beta chain is an off-target read within a library intended for alpha chains, so its frequency means little. The chain couples TRBV12-3 or TRBV12-4 to TRBJ1-5; D gene uncertain. Trimming stripped 2 bases from V and 7 bases from J, with 9 bases between. The CDR3 length is 13 residues. Here the CDR3 DNA reads TGTGCCAGCAGTTTAAGCGGGGAACAGCCCCAGCATTTT. Translation gives CASSLSGEQPQHF.

This clonotype occurred many times. This beta chain is a stray read from a library made for alpha chains; its abundance is not meaningful. The V gene is TRBV28, the J gene TRBJ1-4, with a tentative D call TRBD1 (5 bases). V was cut by 7 bases and J by 10 bases, with 13 bases left in between. CDR3 length: 12 amino acids. Per the germline V gene, CDR1 is MDHEN and CDR2 is SYDVKM. The CDR3 here is CASKGDGPKLFF. CDR3 nucleotide sequence: TGTGCCAGCAAAGGGGATGGGCCAAAACTGTTTTTT.

This clonotype was detected many times. This beta chain is a stray read from a library made for alpha chains; its abundance is not meaningful. The chain carries TRBV11-2 and TRBJ1-2; 9 nucleotides agree with TRBD1. CDR1 is SGHAT and CDR2 is FQNNGV in the germline V gene. This CDR3 region has 17 residues. The V segment lost 3 bases and the J segment 4 bases; nucleotides outside the gene matches: 12. DNA of the CDR3: TGTGCCAGCAGCTTCCCCCCTGAACAGGGGGCGGGCTATGGCTACACCTTC. Translated, it gives CASSFPPEQGAGYGYTF.

By its share, this clonotype is medium-sized (0.01 to 0.1%). Being off target in a library aimed at alpha chains, this beta chain has a size of little meaning. The chain carries TRBV9 and TRBJ2-3; D unresolved. The CDR3 spans 14 residues. Germline CDR1 and CDR2: SGDLS and YYNGEE. V lost 3 bases and J 2 bases, leaving 10 bases between the germline ends. CDR3 loop: CASSGPIPTDTQYF. CDR3 DNA sequence: TGTGCCAGCAGCGGCCCCATCCCCACAGATACGCAGTATTTT.

By share of the sample, this clonotype is medium-sized. Because this beta chain is a stray read in a library intended to capture alpha chains, its abundance should not be given much weight. This chain joins TRBV5-1 and TRBJ1-5; 7 bases are shared with TRBD1. V dropped 0 bases and J dropped 2; count of bases not matched to a gene: 5. The germline V gene encodes CDR1 SGHRS and CDR2 YFSETQ. CDR3 length equals 16 residues. The CDR3 DNA reads TGCGCCAGCAGCTTGGGCACAGGGGACGGCAATCAGCCCCAGCATTTT. The encoded protein is CASSLGTGDGNQPQHF.